This TCR beta chain was profiled in a study of CD8+ T cells in alopecia areata (dated by TCRdb to between 2018 and 2020). Broadly, across the study: The treated patients took part in an open-label pilot trial in which moderate-to-severe alopecia areata was treated with oral tofacitinib at 5 to 10 mg twice daily. Tofacitinib was given for 6 to 18 months, followed by 6 months of follow-up off drug to assess delayed response and recurrence. For the treated patients, the SALT score, which quantifies what percentage of scalp surface area is affected, served as the measure of disease severity. High-throughput TCRbeta sequencing was used to examine T cell clonal expansion in alopecia areata in both the C3H/HeJ mouse model and human patients. Scalp tissue and sorted CD4+ and CD8+ peripheral blood T cells from patchy and totalis/universalis alopecia areata patients and from healthy controls were covered by human TCRbeta sequencing. Biopsies were taken from tofacitinib-treated patients at baseline and at 4 and 24 weeks of treatment, and a later scalp biopsy was taken in several of the tofacitinib-treated patients. Scalp clonality was compared across normal scalp (n=4), patchy alopecia areata scalp (n=8), and alopecia totalis/universalis scalp (n=8). RNA came from the PAXgene miRNA kit for fixed scalp, the miRNeasy kit for PBMCs, and the RNeasy kit for mouse skin. Amplification of TCRbeta CDR3 regions was done by immunoSEQ multiplex PCR using 35 Vbeta forward primers and 13 Jbeta reverse primers. Study-level results and caveats: Compared with mice, TCR sequences shared between patients were less clear, possibly partly because of HLA diversity across the patient population. The treated cohort was small, with a single nonresponder, so links between baseline CD8+ expansion and response need larger studies. During tofacitinib treatment, many expanded lesional clones remained in scalp and blood, and this persistence may partly explain relapse after treatment is stopped. Unlike mouse skin, which is dominated by gammadelta T cells, normal human skin has resident alphabeta T cells that are also sequenced, and this complicates analysis of the scalp TCR repertoire. Lesional scalp, especially in alopecia totalis/universalis, showed higher clonality and more expanded CD8+ clones than normal scalp, suggesting antigenic drive. Tofacitinib significantly lowered scalp clonality and the number of expanded CD8+ clones among the top 100 scalp clones.

Library preparation was by the immunoSEQ multiplex PCR assay. RNA was extracted from all samples and reverse transcribed into cDNA, which served as template for TCR sequencing. First-strand cDNA was synthesized with SuperScript III using a 2:1 mix of oligo-dT and random hexamers. Amplification bias was assessed with a synthetic immune receptor repertoire, and residual bias was removed computationally. As for the original processing: Raw reads were preprocessed to remove errors, and CDR3 was defined according to IMGT conventions as the region from the conserved cysteine to phenylalanine. To get clonality, Shannon entropy was normalized by log2 of the number of productive unique TCRs and the result was subtracted from 1. Whether scalp clones were CD4 or CD8 was inferred by matching scalp TCRbeta sequences against CD4 and CD8 repertoires sorted from blood. TCRdb's version of the immuneACCESS table is confined to in-frame rearrangements and falls short of the full clone set. An unresolved V gene accounts for under half of the shortfall where checked; the remainder is of unknown origin. D and trimming were read from the DNA, whereas the V and J calls and clone size are those reported in that table. The sample table lists roughly 100,000 clones, 70% to 90% of them with a count of one. The ten largest clones capture around 10% of the sample.

Reading the germline V gene (reference sequence) gives CDR1 SGHNT and CDR2 YYREEE. V is pruned by 4 bases and J by 10 bases, leaving 12 bases of the junction without a gene match. The CDR3 measures 15 amino acids from cysteine to phenylalanine. This entry keeps only the CDR3 DNA: 45 bases, framed from base 1. Read against the paper, the sample's treatment or condition label means: oral pan-JAK inhibitor, 5-10 mg twice daily. Lesional scalp punch biopsies and peripheral blood were obtained from alopecia areata patients. PBMCs were separated by density centrifugation and stained for CD3, CD4 and CD8, after which CD4+ and CD8+ T cells were sorted on a FACSAria. As regards this clone: There is no known antigen for this receptor. No clone much larger than this one lies a single base away; base qualities are absent.

This chain is built from TRBV5-4 and TRBJ2-1, and TRBD1 matches 9 of the central bases. The sequence was collected from a human donor with alopecia areata. Source: CD8+ T cells sorted from blood, taken between weeks 30 and 35, from a patient treated with tofacitinib. The CDR3: CASSPDRGPALEQFF. The nucleotides are TGTGCCAGCAGCCCGGACAGGGGCCCCGCTTTGGAGCAGTTCTTC.